This entry is about one T cell receptor beta chain. The CDR3 consists of 16 residues. This record comes from a study of blood T cell repertoires in COVID-19. The repertoire was sequenced with immunoSEQ multiplex PCR; TCRdb's copy has only in-frame clones and lacks some. The table has around 100,000 clones, 84% seen once. The sample was peripheral blood. The sequence derives from a human donor in a cohort sampled during active COVID-19. The chain has TRBV12-1 and TRBJ1-5; TRBD1 reflects the table's D call only, with no check against the DNA. TRBV12-1 represents a pseudogene. As DNA, the CDR3 is TGTGCCAGCAGCGCCTATTCCGGGGACAGGGATCAGCCCCAGCATTTT. As protein: CASSAYSGDRDQPQHF.